Sequencing of this T cell receptor (beta chain) was carried out in a study of T cells in women clearing cervical HPV infection. The overall study: Control women cleared a single incident HPV16 infection within 12 months. Case blood was drawn a median approximately 160 days after lesion detection. General study results and limits: Each sample's T-cell count was unknown, possibly confounding richness.

CDR3 length equals 12 residues. With 2 bases removed from V and 4 bases from J, the gap between germline ends came to 5 bases. Germline V gene lookup returns CDR1 LNHDA and CDR2 SQIVND (reference sequence). In regard to this clone: No antigen is known for it. The read gets to within 3 residues of the CDR3 end, and the germline J gene fills in the rest.

Libraries were prepared by immunoSEQ multiplex PCR; TCRdb keeps only in-frame clonotypes and omits some of them. The sample holds 40,000 to 55,000 clones. This chain joins TRBV19 and TRBJ2-5, with D unresolved. The sequencing sample was made of blood buffy coat. This TCR was recovered from a woman aged 18 to 75 with a cervical HPV16 infection that either progressed to CIN3+ or cleared (not recorded which). CDR3 bases read: TGTGCCAGTAGTATATCGGGAGAGACC. The encoded protein is CASSISGET. In full, the CDR3 reads CASSISGETQYF.